This TCR beta chain stems from a study of T-cell memory formation after mild COVID-19. Study results and limitations: Clones that got smaller from day 15 to 85 had even CD4/CD8, while clones growing later tipped toward CD4+. Mostly located in CM and EM were contracting CD4+ clones, with contracting CD8+ clones located in EMRA.

TCRdb called the 5' RACE reads again in MiXCR, with one record for every CDR3 protein. The sample comprises around 450,000 distinct CDR3 sequences, less than 25% of which are singletons, and roughly 8.9% rests with the top ten. Details on this clonotype: Its antigen is still unknown.

This clonotype was sampled from an adult woman who had mild COVID-19 (a few samples of this study predate the infection). Cell type and time point are not known. Sequencing used PBMCs or a T cell subset sorted from them (not recorded which).

CDR3 amino acids: CASSLLDRGYGYTF. The CDR3 bases are TGTGCCAGCAGTTTACTGGACAGGGGCTATGGCTACACCTTC. The V gene is TRBV12-3 or TRBV12-4, the J gene TRBJ1-2; 9 bases match TRBD1. The V gene end was trimmed by 2 bases and the J gene end by 4 bases; junction bases not matched to a gene: 2. The CDR3 spans 14 residues.